The 26 T cell receptor beta chains given below trace back to one sample, sequenced in a study of T cell changes during pregnancy in multiple sclerosis (dated by TCRdb to the late 2010s). The library relied on the immunoSEQ multiplex PCR assay. TCRdb retrieved this table from immuneACCESS and kept in-frame rearrangements only. Not all clones are present; in checked studies, unresolved V genes account for under half, and no reason is known for the remainder. This sample is represented by about 51,000 clones; under 95% of them were singletons. The biggest ten clones account for approximately 2.6% of the sample. Sequenced here: CD8+ T cells from peripheral blood mononuclear cells, sampled in the second trimester of pregnancy. The receptors come from a female donor with multiple sclerosis, enrolled in a pregnancy study.

The rearrangement links TRBV19 to TRBJ1-3; 7 bases map to TRBD1. Germline V lookup: CDR1 LNHDA, CDR2 SQIVND (reference sequence). This CDR3 is built from 15 residues. Unmatched junction bases numbered 6, after V lost 4 bases and J lost 3 bases. The DNA of the CDR3 is TGTGCCAGTAGTACCGGGACAGTCCTTGGAAACACCATATATTTT. Its translation: CASSTGTVLGNTIYF.

The J gene is TRBJ2-2, the V gene TRBV6-1, with D uncertain. The CDR3 is made up of 13 amino acids. V was pared by 5 bases and J by 6 bases, with 10 bases between. In germline, CDR1 is MNHNS, CDR2 SASEGT. The CDR3 reads CASSSSDSGELFF. CDR3 bases: TGTGCCAGCAGTTCCTCTGACTCCGGGGAGCTGTTTTTT.

The rearrangement joins TRBV4-2 to TRBJ2-2; TRBD2 is a possible D gene (5 bases). This CDR3 contains 13 residues. Germline V gene sequence: CDR1 LGHNA, CDR2 YNFKEQ. V lost 3 bases, J lost 6 bases, and 8 bases lay in between. Here the CDR3 DNA reads TGTGCCAGCAGCCAGGCTAGCCCCGGGGAGCTGTTTTTT. It yields the protein CASSQASPGELFF.

The chain uses TRBV13 and TRBJ2-3, with D possibly being TRBD2 (5 bases). The CDR3 contains 12 residues. The germline gives CDR1 PRHDT, CDR2 FYEKMQ (reference sequence). V lost 5 bases and J lost 2, with 5 bases in between. CDR3 nucleotides: TGTGCCAGCAGCCGGGACACAGATACGCAGTATTTT. It yields the protein CASSRDTDTQYF.

This clone has just one count. The chain combines TRBV4-3 with TRBJ2-7, with D possibly matching TRBD1 (6 bases). Trimming shortened V by 4 bases and J by 0 bases, and 10 bases separated the two germline ends. There are 14 residues in the CDR3. Germline lookup yields CDR1 LGHNA and CDR2 YSLEER. This CDR3 reads CASSPGDSSYEQYF. DNA for the CDR3: TGCGCCAGCAGCCCAGGGGATTCCTCCTACGAGCAGTACTTC.

This clone occurred once. The V call is TRBV27, the J call TRBJ2-2, with TRBD1 identical over 12 bases. The CDR3 extends over 17 amino acids. The V segment lost 3 bases and the J segment 5 bases; nucleotides outside the gene matches: 7. Germline-derived CDR1 and CDR2 are MNHEY and SMNVEV (reference sequence). The CDR3 nucleotides are TGTGCCAGCAGTTTGTTCGGGACAGGGGGCGCGACCGGGGAGCTGTTTTTT. Encoded protein: CASSLFGTGGATGELFF.

The chain links TRBV7-9 to TRBJ2-7; D perhaps matches TRBD1 (6 bases). The CDR3 is made up of 16 amino acids. Germline CDR1 is SEHNR and CDR2 is FQNEAQ (reference sequence). V lost 6 bases to trimming and J lost 0 bases, with 18 bases between them. The DNA of the CDR3 is TGTGCCAGCAGTTCCGGCCACCGGGACATCTCCTACGAGCAGTACTTC. Amino acids: CASSSGHRDISYEQYF.

The rearrangement joins TRBV7-2 to TRBJ2-7; no definite D call. The ends were cut back, 5 bases at V and 0 bases at J, with 14 bases in the middle. Per germline, CDR1 SGHTA and CDR2 FQGNSA. The CDR3 has 15 amino acids. The CDR3 sequence is CASSPWYGGSYEQYF. In DNA, the CDR3 is TGTGCCAGCAGCCCATGGTACGGCGGCTCCTACGAGCAGTACTTC.

The chain joins TRBV9 to TRBJ1-2, with D possibly matching TRBD1 (5 bases). The CDR3 has 16 amino acids. Germline V gene sequence: CDR1 SGDLS, CDR2 YYNGEE. V shed 0 bases and J shed 8 bases, with 20 bases lying between them. CDR3 region: CASSVEGGTPAGGYTF. The CDR3, as DNA: TGTGCCAGCAGCGTAGAGGGTGGGACTCCAGCCGGGGGCTACACCTTC. Supplemented by reference TRBV9 and TRBJ1-2, the full variable domain reads DSGVTQTPKHLITATGQRVTLRCSPRSGDLSVYWYQQSLDQGLQFLIQYYNGEERAKGNILERFSAQQFPDLHSELNLSSLELGDSALYFCASSVEGGTPAGGYTFGSGTRLTVV.

The chain couples TRBV27 to TRBJ2-7, with a possible D match to TRBD2 (5 bases). Germline V gene data show CDR1 as MNHEY and CDR2 as SMNVEV (reference sequence). The CDR3 is made up of 15 amino acids. V lost 5 bases and J lost 3, with 17 bases in between. The CDR3 loop is CASSARQVGIYEQYF. The CDR3, as DNA: TGTGCCAGCAGTGCACGACAAGTCGGGATCTACGAGCAGTACTTC.

The rearrangement joins TRBV19 to TRBJ2-6, with D perhaps matching TRBD1 (5 bases). Per germline, CDR1 LNHDA and CDR2 SQIVND (reference sequence). Deletions cut 7 bases from V and 0 bases from J, with 10 bases between. The CDR3 sequence is 15 residues long. CDR3 nucleotides: TGTGCCAGTATTGGACATAACTCTGGGGCCAACGTCCTGACTTTC. Its protein product is CASIGHNSGANVLTF.

The V gene is TRBV30, the J gene TRBJ2-5; 10 bases align to TRBD2. Trimming removed 3 bases from V and 2 bases from J; junction bases left unmatched: 3. This CDR3 region has 14 residues. Germline V CDR1 and CDR2: GTSNPN, SVGIG (reference sequence). The CDR3 sequence: CAWRLAGVQETQYF. The DNA of the CDR3 is TGTGCCTGGAGGCTAGCGGGAGTACAAGAGACCCAGTACTTC.

The chain employs TRBV27 and TRBJ2-7, with 9 bases lining up with TRBD1. Looked up from germline, CDR1 is MNHEY and CDR2 is SMNVEV (reference sequence). The CDR3 extends over 15 amino acids. The trim removed 3 bases at V and 2 bases at J, leaving 5 bases unmatched. The DNA of the CDR3 is TGTGCCAGCAGTTTTGTACACAGGGGGCCCTACGAGCAGTACTTC. This encodes CASSFVHRGPYEQYF.

The chain is built from TRBV5-1 and TRBJ2-2; 7 bases are a match to TRBD2. V shed 4 bases, J shed 4 bases, and the junction held 7 bases outside the gene matches. Germline V gene sequence: CDR1 SGHRS, CDR2 YFSETQ. This CDR3 has 15 residues. CDR3 sequence reads: CASSIFSSGTGELFF. Here the CDR3 DNA reads TGCGCCAGCAGCATCTTCTCTAGCGGCACCGGGGAGCTGTTTTTT.

This chain joins TRBV9 and TRBJ2-3, with 7 bases that match TRBD1. V lost 0 bases, J lost 1 base, and 8 bases stayed unmatched. Looked up from germline, CDR1 is SGDLS and CDR2 is YYNGEE. This CDR3 has 17 residues. The CDR3 DNA follows: TGTGCCAGCAGCGTAGAGGGGGCCGTGACACGCACAGATACGCAGTATTTT. Translating gives CASSVEGAVTRTDTQYF. The full variable domain, completed using reference TRBV9 and TRBJ2-3, is DSGVTQTPKHLITATGQRVTLRCSPRSGDLSVYWYQQSLDQGLQFLIQYYNGEERAKGNILERFSAQQFPDLHSELNLSSLELGDSALYFCASSVEGAVTRTDTQYFGPGTRLTVL.

The CDR3 spells CASSGTAVAYEQYF. The CDR3 coding sequence is TGTGCCAGCAGTGGGACAGCGGTTGCCTACGAGCAGTACTTC. The chain employs TRBV6-1 and TRBJ2-7, with D tentatively TRBD1 (6 bases). V lost 4 bases to trimming and J lost 2 bases, with 12 bases between them. CDR1 is MNHNS and CDR2 is SASEGT in the germline V gene. This CDR3 has 14 residues.

This sequence joins TRBV6-1 and TRBJ2-4; TRBD1 aligns across 7 bases. Trimming took 8 bases from V and 5 from J; bases not matched to a gene: 3. CDR1 is MNHNS, CDR2 SASEGT, per germline. The CDR3 spans 12 residues. The DNA of the CDR3 is TGTGCCAGCGACAGGGCCCAAAACATTCAGTACTTC. The encoded protein is CASDRAQNIQYF.

V gene TRBV19 combines with J gene TRBJ2-1; 7 nucleotides match TRBD2. CDR1 and CDR2 from the germline V gene are LNHDA and SQIVND (reference sequence). V lost 5 bases to trimming and J lost 6 bases; unmatched junction nucleotides: 4. The CDR3 spans 13 residues. CDR3 DNA sequence: TGTGCCAGTAGTCGGGGCGGGGGCAATGAGCAGTTCTTC. Its protein is CASSRGGGNEQFF.

The chain has TRBV4-2 and TRBJ2-3; 9 bases line up with TRBD1. V was pared by 3 bases and J by 0 bases, with 7 bases of the junction left unmatched. CDR1 and CDR2 from the germline V gene are LGHNA and YNFKEQ. CDR3 length equals 17 residues. CDR3 nucleotides: TGTGCCAGCAGCCAGCCCGGGACAGGGACTAGCACAGATACGCAGTATTTT. This sequence encodes CASSQPGTGTSTDTQYF.

The chain employs TRBV6-5 and TRBJ1-1, with D possibly matching TRBD1 (5 bases). CDR1 and CDR2 (germline): MNHEY, SVGAGI. The ends were cut back, 0 bases at V and 2 bases at J, with 10 bases in the middle. This CDR3 spans 15 amino acids. In DNA, the CDR3 is TGTGCCAGCAGTTACTCCTCCGGGGGTAACACTGAAGCTTTCTTT. Translating it yields CASSYSSGGNTEAFF.

This chain links TRBV5-4 with TRBJ2-7; 8 bases match TRBD1. The CDR3 is made up of 14 amino acids. Germline V CDR1 and CDR2: SGHNT, YYREEE (reference sequence). With 4 bases clipped from V and 3 bases from J, the junction kept 6 bases outside the gene matches. The DNA for the CDR3 is TGTGCCAGCAGCCTCGGACAGGGATACTACGAGCAGTACTTC. This encodes CASSLGQGYYEQYF. The full variable domain, in which reference TRBV5-4 and TRBJ2-7 provide the parts outside the CDR3, is ETGVTQSPTHLIKTRGQQVTLRCSSQSGHNTVSWYQQALGQGPQFIFQYYREEENGRGNFPPRFSGLQFPNYSSELNVNALELDDSALYLCASSLGQGYYEQYFGPGTRLTVT.

The V gene is TRBV7-3, the J gene TRBJ2-1; D is undetermined. From germline, CDR1 is SGHTA and CDR2 FQGTGA. The CDR3 runs to 15 residues. Trimming shortened V by 3 bases and J by 6 bases, and 15 bases separated the two germline ends. CDR3 bases: TGTGCCAGCAGCTTGTACCCGGTAGCTGGCAATGAGCAGTTCTTC. The encoded protein is CASSLYPVAGNEQFF.

This chain uses TRBV11-2 with TRBJ1-4; weak D call: TRBD1 (5 bases). This CDR3 has 11 amino acids. Germline CDR1 and CDR2: SGHAT and FQNNGV. The CDR3 loop reads CVSQGGEKLFF. The CDR3 nucleotides are TGTGTTTCTCAGGGCGGTGAAAAACTGTTTTTT. The whole variable domain, remainder taken from reference TRBV11-2 and TRBJ1-4, is EAGVAQSPRYKIIEKRQSVAFWCNPISGHATLYWYQQILGQGPKLLIQFQNNGVVDDSQLPKDRFSAERLKGVDSTLKIQPAKLEDSAVYLCVSQGGEKLFFGSGTQLSVL.

The chain is built from TRBV18 and TRBJ2-7, with 8 bases that match TRBD2. The CDR3 has 16 residues. The ends lost 0 bases at V and 4 bases at J; junction bases unmatched: 8. CDR1 and CDR2 (germline): KGHSH, LQKENI. The CDR3 protein is CASSPPNRGGPYEQYF. The CDR3 DNA is TGTGCCAGCTCACCACCGAATCGGGGGGGACCATACGAGCAGTACTTC.

V usage is TRBV9 and J usage is TRBJ1-4, with D possibly matching TRBD1 (6 bases). The CDR3 sequence is 14 residues long. Germline assignment: CDR1 SGDLS and CDR2 YYNGEE. Trimming removed 3 bases from V and 8 bases from J, with 14 bases in between. The CDR3 here is CASSAPGQGEKLFF. The CDR3 bases are TGTGCCAGCAGCGCACCGGGACAAGGGGAAAAACTGTTTTTT.

The rearrangement links TRBV6-1 to TRBJ2-6; D is undetermined. CDR3 length equals 16 residues. Trimming stripped 3 bases from V and 0 bases from J, with 9 bases between. Germline CDR1 and CDR2: MNHNS and SASEGT. The CDR3 here is CASSDDGGSGANVLTF. The CDR3 bases are TGTGCCAGCAGTGACGATGGCGGCTCTGGGGCCAACGTCCTGACTTTC.